This entry concerns a single TCR beta chain. In the authors' methods: Reference gene primers were amplified, and this amplification served to estimate nucleated cell counts. Produced via immunoSEQ multiplex PCR; TCRdb's table is partial and in-frame only. The V and J calls and clone size come from that table; D and trimming were worked out from the DNA. The repertoire holds 150,000 to 200,000 clones, with approximately 83% as singletons. This sample is drawn from a study of blood T cell repertoires in COVID-19. As for the study in general: Sources were T cells, B-cell-depleted T cells, or PBMCs; the material itself was cDNA or gDNA.

Losses at the gene ends were 3 bases for V and 2 bases for J; bases not matched to a gene: 15. Germline V CDR1 and CDR2: DFQATT, SNEGSKA (reference sequence). This CDR3 spans 17 amino acids. The sequenced material came from peripheral blood. The origin of this receptor is a man in his sixties with acute or convalescent COVID-19. The chain links TRBV20-1 to TRBJ1-2; TRBD1 matches at 7 bases. CDR3 in DNA: TGCAGTGCTAGTATTGCGGCGGTGACAGGGCAAAACTATGGCTACACCTTC. Protein sequence: CSASIAAVTGQNYGYTF.